The present TCR beta chain was sequenced within a study of blood T cell repertoires in COVID-19 (dated by TCRdb to 2020 to 2021). Regarding the complete study: The collaborator samples originated in the United States, Italy and Spain and spanned the acute and convalescent phases of COVID-19. The material from the prospective study consisted of cDNA or gDNA derived from T cells, B-cell-depleted T cells, or PBMCs. Deeply sampled blood TCRbeta repertoires from subjects exposed to, actively infected with, or recovered from COVID-19 were included in the dataset. The repertoires were released in a freely available public database intended as a resource for research on the immune response to SARS-CoV-2. The samples were drawn from two sources: the first 160 participants of the ongoing ImmuneRACE study, and 1,000 to 1,500 subjects contributed by 6 global collaborators. Sample metadata almost always included a de-identified subject ID, COVID-19 status, age in years and sex. Where HLA class I and class II types were available, the types were taken from metadata supplied by the sample provider, not from assay-based typing. The investigation overall reported the following: The quantity of clinical and demographic metadata differed by source and by participant and was supplied without curation.

This clone was recorded a few times. What this receptor recognizes is not known. No much larger clonotype is one base removed from it; base qualities were not supplied. For this chain, trimming is 4 bases at the V end and 6 bases at the J end, and the number of junction bases without a gene match is 8. CDR1 and CDR2, looked up from the germline V gene (reference sequence), are SEHNR and FQNEAQ. Spanning cysteine to phenylalanine, the CDR3 consists of 16 amino acids. The read is trimmed to its CDR3 DNA, 48 bases read in frame from base 1. Participants in the prospective study were aged roughly 18 to 89 years, lived in 24 United States geographic areas, and enrolled through a virtual design. In the prospective study, participants were assigned to cohorts based on the clinical history participants reported in a screening survey and a study questionnaire. Mobile phlebotomists in the prospective study collected whole blood, serum and a nasopharyngeal or oropharyngeal swab from every participant. Over a roughly 2-month period, participants in the prospective study had the option of providing additional blood draws and questionnaires. Before DNA extraction, blood samples from the prospective study were shipped at room temperature or frozen.

TCRbeta CDR3 regions were amplified from genomic DNA using the immunoSEQ Assay, a bias-controlled multiplex PCR. The source study handled its data this way. The number of nucleated cells in each sample was estimated by amplification of reference gene primers within the assay. To quantify the absolute abundance of each unique TCRbeta CDR3 rearrangement, sequence reads were collapsed and filtered. For each sample, productive Simpson clonality was calculated as the square root of Simpson's diversity index over productive rearrangements. TCRdb mirrors the immuneACCESS table, restricted to in-frame sequences. Some clones are absent from its copies; in checked studies, under half trace to an unresolved V gene, and the reason for the others is unknown. The V and J calls and clone size were taken over from that table, and D and trimming were inferred from the DNA. The sample table shows about 400,000 clones, and over 75% are seen once. The top ten constitute more than 2% of the sample.

This chain is built from TRBV7-9 and TRBJ2-1; 11 junctional bases match TRBD2. The receptor comes from a woman aged 40 to 49 with acute COVID-19. Sequenced input: PBMCs or T cells enriched from blood (not recorded which). The DNA sequence follows: TGTGCCAGCAGCTATAGCGGGGGGGCGGTAATCAATGAGCAGTTCTTC. It translates as CASSYSGGAVINEQFF.